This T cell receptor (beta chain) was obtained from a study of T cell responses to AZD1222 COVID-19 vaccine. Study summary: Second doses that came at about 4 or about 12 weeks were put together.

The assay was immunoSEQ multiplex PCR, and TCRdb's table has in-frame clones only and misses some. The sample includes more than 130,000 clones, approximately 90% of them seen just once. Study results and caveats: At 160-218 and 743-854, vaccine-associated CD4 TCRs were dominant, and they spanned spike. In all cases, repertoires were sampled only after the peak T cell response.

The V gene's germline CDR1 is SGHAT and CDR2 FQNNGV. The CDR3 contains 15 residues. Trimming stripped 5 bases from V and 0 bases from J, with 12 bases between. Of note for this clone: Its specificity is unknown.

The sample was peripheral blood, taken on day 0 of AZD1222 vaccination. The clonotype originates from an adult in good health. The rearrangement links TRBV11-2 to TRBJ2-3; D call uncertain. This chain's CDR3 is CASSETVISTDTQYF. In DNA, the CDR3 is TGTGCCAGCAGCGAGACTGTAATTAGCACAGATACGCAGTATTTT.